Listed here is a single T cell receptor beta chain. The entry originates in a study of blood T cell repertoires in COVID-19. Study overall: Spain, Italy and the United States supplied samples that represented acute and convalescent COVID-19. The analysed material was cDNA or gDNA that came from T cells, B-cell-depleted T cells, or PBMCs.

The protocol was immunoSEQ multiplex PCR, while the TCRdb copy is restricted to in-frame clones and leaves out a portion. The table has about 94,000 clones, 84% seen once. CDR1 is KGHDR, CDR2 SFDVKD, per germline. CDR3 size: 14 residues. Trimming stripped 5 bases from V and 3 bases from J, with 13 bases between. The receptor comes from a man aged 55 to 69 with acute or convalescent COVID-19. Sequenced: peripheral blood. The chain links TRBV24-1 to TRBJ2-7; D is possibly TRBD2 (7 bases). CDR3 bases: TGTGCCACCAGTGTGGGGGGGGCCGGCTACGAGCAGTACTTC. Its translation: CATSVGGAGYEQYF.